The entry that follows covers one TCR beta chain sequence. Sequencing used immunoSEQ multiplex PCR; TCRdb keeps in-frame clones, though not all of them. The table shows around 200,000 clones, with roughly nine tenths occurring only once. The germline CDR1 and CDR2 sequences are SGHVS and FQNEAQ. The CDR3 is made up of 16 amino acids. V was trimmed by 5 bases and J by 1 base, leaving 17 bases between them. The data stem from a study of blood T cell repertoires in COVID-19. Study overall: Acute and convalescent COVID-19 specimens originated in the United States, Italy and Spain.

The specimen sequenced was peripheral blood. The sequence was obtained from a woman aged 45-65 years with acute or convalescent COVID-19. The chain joins TRBV7-8 to TRBJ1-2; weak D call: TRBD1 (6 bases). The CDR3 coding sequence is TGTGCCAGCAGCCCCCAAGTCAGGGGCCTTAACTATGGCTACACCTTC. Amino acid sequence: CASSPQVRGLNYGYTF. Together with reference TRBV7-8 and TRBJ1-2, the CDR3 gives the full variable domain: GAGVSQSPRYKVAKRGQDVALRCDPISGHVSLFWYQQALGQGPEFLTYFQNEAQLDKSGLPSDRFFAERPEGSVSTLKIQRTQQEDSAVYLCASSPQVRGLNYGYTFGSGTRLTVV.